This paragraph covers one T cell receptor (beta chain) sequence. This record belongs to a study of control samples from healthy donors and cancer patients. The protocol was immunoSEQ multiplex PCR, while the TCRdb copy is restricted to in-frame clones and leaves out a portion. The sample contains about 180,000 clones, roughly nine tenths of which appear only once. The CDR3 contains 13 residues. The V and J ends lost 5 bases and 3 bases respectively, with 11 bases between them. The germline gives CDR1 MNHEY, CDR2 SMNVEV (reference sequence). The sample consisted of blood. The origin of this receptor is a man under 40 in good health. This rearrangement joins TRBV27 to TRBJ2-7; D may correspond to TRBD1 or TRBD2 (5 bases each). CDR3 in DNA: TGTGCCAGCAGTCCCGGGACGTTCTACGAGCAGTACTTC. This codes for CASSPGTFYEQYF.